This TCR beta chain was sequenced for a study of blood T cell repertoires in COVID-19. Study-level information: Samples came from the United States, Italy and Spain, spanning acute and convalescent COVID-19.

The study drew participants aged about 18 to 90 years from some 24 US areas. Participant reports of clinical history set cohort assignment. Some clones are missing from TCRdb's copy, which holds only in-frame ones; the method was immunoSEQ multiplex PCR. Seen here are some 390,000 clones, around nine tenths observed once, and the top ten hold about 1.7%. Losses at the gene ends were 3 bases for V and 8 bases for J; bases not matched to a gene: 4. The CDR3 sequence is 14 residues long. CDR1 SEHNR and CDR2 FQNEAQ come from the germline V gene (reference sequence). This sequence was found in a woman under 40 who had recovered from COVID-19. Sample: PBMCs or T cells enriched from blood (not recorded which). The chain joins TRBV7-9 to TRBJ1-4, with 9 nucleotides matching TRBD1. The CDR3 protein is CASSLDRGGEKLFF. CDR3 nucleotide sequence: TGTGCCAGCAGCTTGGACAGGGGAGGAGAAAAACTGTTTTTT. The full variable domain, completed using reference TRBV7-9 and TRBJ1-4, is DTGVSQNPRHKITKRGQNVTFRCDPISEHNRLYWYRQTLGQGPEFLTYFQNEAQLEKSRLLSDRFSAERPKGSFSTLEIQRTEQGDSAMYLCASSLDRGGEKLFFGSGTQLSVL.